This T cell receptor beta chain was retrieved from a study of shared clonotypes between healthy human individuals. Adult donors, all healthy and HIV-negative, had no recent acute infections or vaccinations. Concerning this clone: Other nucleotide sequences from this sample produce the same CDR3.

V lost 1 base and J lost 3, with 1 base in between. Germline-derived CDR1 and CDR2 are GTSNPN and SVGIG (reference sequence). The CDR3 totals 11 residues. The protocol was immunoSEQ multiplex PCR, while the TCRdb copy is restricted to in-frame clones and leaves out a portion. This table holds over a million clones, approximately 80% found once. The V and J genes are TRBV30 and TRBJ2-1; D is unclear. The receptor was derived from a man aged 18 to 29 in good health. Some clones in this sample may be carry-over from other donors' samples. What was sequenced was memory CD4+ T cells from PBMCs. Described subset: CD45RA-negative fraction. CDR3 protein: CAWSDYNEQFF. In nucleotides, the CDR3 is TGTGCCTGGAGTGACTACAATGAGCAGTTCTTC.